Listed below are T cell receptor beta chains from one sample, sequenced in a study of blood T cell repertoires in COVID-19. Profiled with immunoSEQ multiplex PCR; TCRdb holds only in-frame clones, not every one. The table lists hundreds of thousands of clones, 86% of them singletons. The sample was PBMCs or T cells enriched from blood (not recorded which). These receptors originate from a woman aged 40 to 50 with acute COVID-19. Each CDR3 is given with its conserved first and last residue. The D gene is left open where the match is weak. Clone size is shown for a subset of rows, as once, few, many or a class of expanded clone.

TRBJ2-6,TRBV27,NA,NA,15,CASRYQGSGANVLTF,TGTGCCAGCAGGTACCAGGGCTCTGGGGCCAACGTCCTGACTTTC
TRBJ2-1,TRBV24-1,NA,TRBD2,16,CATSDSGTSGRTEQFF,TGTGCCACCAGTGATTCCGGGACTAGCGGGAGGACTGAGCAGTTCTTC
TRBJ1-1,TRBV7-2,NA,NA,15,CASSLALASARGAFF,TGTGCCAGCAGCTTAGCGCTCGCATCCGCCAGGGGAGCTTTCTTT
TRBJ1-1,TRBV9,NA,TRBD1,16,CASSVGTGASNTEAFF,TGTGCCAGCAGCGTTGGGACAGGGGCCTCGAACACTGAAGCTTTCTTT
TRBJ1-5,TRBV7-9,NA,TRBD1,14,CASSWDSSNQPQHF,TGTGCCAGCAGCTGGGACAGTAGCAATCAGCCCCAGCATTTT
TRBJ1-5,TRBV7-8,NA,TRBD1,16,CASSRGQGVSNQPQHF,TGTGCCAGCAGCCGCGGACAGGGCGTTTCCAATCAGCCCCAGCATTTT
TRBJ2-1,TRBV19,once,NA,23,CASSNTPPPGTPVQDGFRNEQFF,TGTGCCAGTAGTAACACCCCTCCTCCCGGGACTCCTGTCCAGGACGGCTTTCGCAATGAGCAGTTCTTC
TRBJ2-1,TRBV7-2,few,TRBD2,14,CASSEGLAYNEQFF,TGTGCCAGCAGCGAGGGACTAGCTTATAATGAGCAGTTCTTC
TRBJ1-3,TRBV28,NA,NA,12,CATQISGNTIYF,TGTGCCACCCAAATCTCTGGAAACACCATATATTTT
TRBJ1-5,TRBV27,NA,NA,13,CASSLSRDQPQHF,TGTGCCAGCAGTTTATCCCGAGATCAGCCCCAGCATTTT
TRBJ2-3,TRBV4-1,NA,TRBD2,18,CASSQGLAGVGNTDTQYF,TGCGCCAGCAGCCAAGGGCTAGCGGGAGTCGGGAACACAGATACGCAGTATTTT
TRBJ2-7,TRBV7-2,NA,NA,14,CASSLVQGPYEQYF,TGTGCCAGCAGCTTAGTCCAGGGGCCCTACGAGCAGTACTTC
TRBJ1-2,TRBV28,NA,NA,15,CASRPTREGVHGYTF,TGTGCCAGCAGACCGACTCGGGAAGGTGTTCATGGCTACACCTTC
TRBJ1-4,TRBV27,NA,NA,12,CASSSLNEKLFF,TGTGCCAGCAGTTCCCTCAATGAAAAACTGTTTTTT
TRBJ2-7,TRBV7-8,NA,TRBD1,16,CASSVDRDREMREQYF,TGTGCCAGCAGCGTGGACCGGGACAGGGAGATGAGAGAGCAGTACTTC
TRBJ1-2,TRBV3-1/TRBV3-2,NA,TRBD1,17,CASSGADGITGEYGYTF,TGTGCCAGCAGCGGAGCGGACGGAATCACAGGGGAATATGGCTACACCTTC
TRBJ1-6,TRBV14,NA,NA,20,CASSQFPGGEGGSYNSPLHF,TGTGCCAGCAGCCAATTCCCTGGCGGTGAAGGTGGCTCCTATAATTCACCCCTCCACTTT